A single sample gave rise to the 5 T cell receptor beta chains below, sequenced in a study of cytomegalovirus exposure and HLA in healthy donors. The PCR had 60 Vbeta and 13 Jbeta primers. Only in-frame clones appear in the TCRdb table, and some are missing; sequencing was by immunoSEQ multiplex PCR. This repertoire shows 90,000 or so clones, about 76% found once; its top ten account for about 9.5%. Specimen: PBMCs. These receptors came from a man aged 25 to 40 in good health and CMV-seropositive.

The chain combines TRBV19 with TRBJ2-1; 8 nucleotides match TRBD2. The CDR3 consists of 15 residues. The V segment lost 3 bases and the J segment 5 bases; nucleotides outside the gene matches: 6. Per germline, CDR1 LNHDA and CDR2 SQIVND (reference sequence). The CDR3 nucleotides read TGTGCCAGTAGTATTGGGCAGCGGGGGCACAATGAGCAGTTCTTC. Translation: CASSIGQRGHNEQFF.

This clone was seen just once. The rearrangement joins TRBV30 to TRBJ2-3; D gene uncertain. Trimming pared 2 bases from V and 4 bases from J, leaving 4 bases between. In germline, CDR1 is GTSNPN, CDR2 SVGIG (reference sequence). CDR3 length: 11 residues. CDR3 region: CAWSSSDTQYF. The CDR3 nucleotides read TGTGCCTGGAGTTCCTCAGATACGCAGTATTTT.

In DNA form, the CDR3 reads TGTGCCATACGACTTCCTGCGAACACTGAAGCTTTCTTT. This codes for CAIRLPANTEAFF. This chain links TRBV2 with TRBJ1-1, with D hard to call. The CDR3 spans 13 residues. The germline V gene has CDR1 SNHLY and CDR2 FYNNEI. V was clipped by 10 bases and J by 1 base, with 13 bases between them.

The chain links TRBV5-1 to TRBJ2-3, with D possibly matching TRBD2 (6 bases). V lost 0 bases, J lost 3 bases, and 14 bases lay in between. CDR1 is SGHRS and CDR2 is YFSETQ in the germline V gene. The CDR3 has 16 amino acids. The CDR3 bases are TGCGCCAGCAGCTTGGCTCCTACCCGGGGGACAGATACGCAGTATTTT. Protein product: CASSLAPTRGTDTQYF.

This chain joins TRBV5-4 and TRBJ2-5; unclear D gene. Between the trimmed V and J ends, which lost 1 base and 2 bases, there was a span of 6 bases. CDR3 length equals 13 residues. Germline CDR1 SGHNT, CDR2 YYREEE (reference sequence). DNA of the CDR3: TGTGCCAGCAGCTTGTTCAGGCAAGAGACCCAGTACTTC. Its protein product is CASSLFRQETQYF.